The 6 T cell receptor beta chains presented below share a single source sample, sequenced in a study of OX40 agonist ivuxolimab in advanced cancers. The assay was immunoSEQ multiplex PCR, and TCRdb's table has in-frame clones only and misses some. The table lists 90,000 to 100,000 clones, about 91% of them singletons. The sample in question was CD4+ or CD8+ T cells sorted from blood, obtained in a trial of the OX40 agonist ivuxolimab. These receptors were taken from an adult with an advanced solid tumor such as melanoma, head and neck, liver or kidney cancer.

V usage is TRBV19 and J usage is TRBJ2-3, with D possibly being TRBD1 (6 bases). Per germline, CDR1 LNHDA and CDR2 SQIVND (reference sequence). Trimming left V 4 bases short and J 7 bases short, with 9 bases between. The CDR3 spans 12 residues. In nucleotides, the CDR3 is TGTGCCAGTAGTACACAGGGTAATACGCAGTATTTT. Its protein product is CASSTQGNTQYF.

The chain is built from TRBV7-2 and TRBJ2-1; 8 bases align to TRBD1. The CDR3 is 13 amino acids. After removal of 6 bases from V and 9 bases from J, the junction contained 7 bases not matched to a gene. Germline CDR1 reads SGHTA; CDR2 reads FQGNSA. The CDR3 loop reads CASSWGTGVEQFF. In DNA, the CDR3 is TGTGCCAGCAGTTGGGGGACAGGTGTTGAGCAGTTCTTC.

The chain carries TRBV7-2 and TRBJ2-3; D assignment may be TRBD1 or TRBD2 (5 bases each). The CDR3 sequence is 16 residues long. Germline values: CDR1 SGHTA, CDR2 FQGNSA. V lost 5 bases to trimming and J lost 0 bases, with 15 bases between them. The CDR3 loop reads CASSRDAIPSTDTQYF. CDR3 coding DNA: TGTGCCAGCAGCCGGGACGCGATTCCTAGCACAGATACGCAGTATTTT.

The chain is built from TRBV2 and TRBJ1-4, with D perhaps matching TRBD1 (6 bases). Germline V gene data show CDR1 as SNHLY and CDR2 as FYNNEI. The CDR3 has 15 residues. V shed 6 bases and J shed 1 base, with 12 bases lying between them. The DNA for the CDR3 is TGTGCCAGCAGGCCTCAGGGGATAACTAATGAAAAACTGTTTTTT. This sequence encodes CASRPQGITNEKLFF.

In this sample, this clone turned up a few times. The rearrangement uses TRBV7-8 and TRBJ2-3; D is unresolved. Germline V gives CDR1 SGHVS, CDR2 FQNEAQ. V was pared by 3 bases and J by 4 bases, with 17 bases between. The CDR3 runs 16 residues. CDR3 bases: TGTGCCAGCAGCTTCCTTGCCGCGAAGAGGTCAGATACGCAGTATTTT. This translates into CASSFLAAKRSDTQYF.

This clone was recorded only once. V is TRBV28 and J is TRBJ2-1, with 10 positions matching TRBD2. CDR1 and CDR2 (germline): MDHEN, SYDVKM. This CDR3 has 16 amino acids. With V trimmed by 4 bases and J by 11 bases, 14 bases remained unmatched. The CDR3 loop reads CASSSETSGQARQQFF. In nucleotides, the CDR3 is TGTGCCAGCAGTTCAGAGACTAGCGGGCAGGCTAGGCAGCAGTTCTTC.